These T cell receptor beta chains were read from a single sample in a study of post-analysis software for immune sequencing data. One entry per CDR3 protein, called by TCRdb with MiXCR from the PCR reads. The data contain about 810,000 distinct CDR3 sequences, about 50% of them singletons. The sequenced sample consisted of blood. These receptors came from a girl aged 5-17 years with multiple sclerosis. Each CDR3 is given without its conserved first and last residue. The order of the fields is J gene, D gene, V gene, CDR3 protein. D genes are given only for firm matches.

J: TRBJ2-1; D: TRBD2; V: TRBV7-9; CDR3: ASSSSGTSDNEQF
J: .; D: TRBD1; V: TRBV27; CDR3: ASSSARDRPYEQY
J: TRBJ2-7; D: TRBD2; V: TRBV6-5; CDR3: ASSYSSGWTSGTYEQY
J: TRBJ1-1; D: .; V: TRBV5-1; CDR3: ASSSDLGQSTEAF
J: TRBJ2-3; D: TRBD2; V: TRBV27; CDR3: ASKSIGGGPTDTQY
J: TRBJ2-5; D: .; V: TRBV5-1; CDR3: ASSLAFSRLETQY
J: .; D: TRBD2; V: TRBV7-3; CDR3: ASRPHGTSGVNEQF
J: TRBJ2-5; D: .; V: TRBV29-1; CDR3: SVGGGTETQY
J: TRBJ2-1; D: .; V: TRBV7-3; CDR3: ASSPFPGVNEQF
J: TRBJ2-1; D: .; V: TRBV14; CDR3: ASSQTGLEPYNEQF
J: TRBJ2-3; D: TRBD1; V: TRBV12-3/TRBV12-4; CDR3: ASSRRGTGKSTDTQY
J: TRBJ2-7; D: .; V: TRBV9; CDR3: ASSTTPFGNSYEQY
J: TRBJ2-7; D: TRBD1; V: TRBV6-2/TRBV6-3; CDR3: ASSPTGMSYEQY
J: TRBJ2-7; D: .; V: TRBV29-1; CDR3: SGTRGREQY
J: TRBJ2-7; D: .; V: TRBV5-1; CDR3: ASSFAHQGAYEQY